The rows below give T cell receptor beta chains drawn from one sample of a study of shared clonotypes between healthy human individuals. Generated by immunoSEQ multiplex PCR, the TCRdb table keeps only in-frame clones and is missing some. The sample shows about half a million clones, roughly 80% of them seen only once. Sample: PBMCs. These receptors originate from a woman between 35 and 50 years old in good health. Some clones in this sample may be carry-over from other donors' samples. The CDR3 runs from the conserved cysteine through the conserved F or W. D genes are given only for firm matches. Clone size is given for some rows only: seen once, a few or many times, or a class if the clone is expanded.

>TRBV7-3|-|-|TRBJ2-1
CASRPPGLQLSEQFF
TGTGCCAGCAGGCCGCCGGGACTTCAACTCAGTGAGCAGTTCTTC
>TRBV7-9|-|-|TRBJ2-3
CASSLFGESTDTQYF
TGTGCCAGCAGCTTATTCGGGGAGAGCACAGATACGCAGTATTTT
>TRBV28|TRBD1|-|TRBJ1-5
CASSFSGTGRLGQPQHF
TGTGCCAGCAGTTTCTCTGGGACAGGGAGGTTAGGTCAGCCCCAGCATTTT
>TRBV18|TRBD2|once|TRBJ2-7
CASSPGTITYEQYF
TGTGCCAGCTCGCCCGGGACTATAACCTACGAGCAGTACTTC
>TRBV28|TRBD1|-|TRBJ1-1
CASSPPGTANTEAFF
TGTGCCAGCAGTCCTCCCGGGACAGCGAACACTGAAGCTTTCTTT
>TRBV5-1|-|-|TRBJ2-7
CASSLAGRGYEQYF
TGCGCCAGCAGCTTGGCAGGCAGGGGCTACGAGCAGTACTTC
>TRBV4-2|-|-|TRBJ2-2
CASSQAGHSNTGELFF
TGTGCCAGCAGCCAAGCGGGACATTCGAACACCGGGGAGCTGTTTTTT
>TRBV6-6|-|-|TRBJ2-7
CASSYLTVHEQYF
TGTGCCAGCAGTTACCTGACAGTCCACGAGCAGTACTTC
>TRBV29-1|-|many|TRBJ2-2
CSVDGRNTGELFF
TGCAGCGTTGACGGGCGGAACACCGGGGAGCTGTTTTTT
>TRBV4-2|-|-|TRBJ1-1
CASSQAAVGTGAFF
TGTGCCAGCAGCCAAGCCGCGGTCGGGACTGGGGCTTTCTTT
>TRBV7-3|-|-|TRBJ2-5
CASSLKGAGETQYF
TGTGCCAGCAGCTTAAAGGGAGCGGGAGAGACCCAGTACTTC
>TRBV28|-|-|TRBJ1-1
CASSSGQPGNTEAFF
TGTGCCAGCAGTTCAGGACAGCCGGGGAACACTGAAGCTTTCTTT
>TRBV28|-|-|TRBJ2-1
CASSRSDRYNEQFF
TGTGCCAGCAGCCGATCAGACAGGTACAATGAGCAGTTCTTC
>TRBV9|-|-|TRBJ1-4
CASNSATNEKLFF
TGTGCCAGCAATAGTGCAACTAATGAAAAACTGTTTTTT
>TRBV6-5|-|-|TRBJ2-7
CASSSRDTFPYEQYF
TGTGCCAGCAGTTCCCGGGACACCTTTCCCTACGAGCAGTACTTC
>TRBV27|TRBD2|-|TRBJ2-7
CASSPSLAGDGYEQYF
TGTGCCAGCAGTCCCTCCCTAGCGGGAGATGGGTACGAGCAGTACTTC
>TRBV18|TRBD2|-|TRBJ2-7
CASSPLERGAVEQYF
TGTGCCAGCTCACCCCTCGAGCGGGGAGCGGTAGAGCAGTACTTC
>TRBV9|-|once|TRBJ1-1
CASSVDGAGAGEGEAFF
TGTGCCAGCAGCGTAGACGGAGCCGGGGCAGGGGAGGGTGAAGCTTTCTTT
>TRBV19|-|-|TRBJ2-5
CASSPLGRAQETQYF
TGTGCCAGTAGTCCGCTAGGCAGGGCTCAAGAGACCCAGTACTTC
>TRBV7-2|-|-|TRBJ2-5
CASSLRRETQYF
TGTGCCAGCAGCTTAAGGAGAGAGACCCAGTACTTC
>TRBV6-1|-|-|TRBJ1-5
CASVGPPSNQPQHF
TGTGCCAGCGTGGGCCCTCCCTCCAATCAGCCCCAGCATTTT
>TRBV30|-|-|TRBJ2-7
CAWDRMSGPSSSYEQYF
TGTGCCTGGGATCGAATGTCAGGGCCCTCCAGCTCCTACGAGCAGTACTTC
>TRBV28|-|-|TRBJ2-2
CASTSWGQGMGGELFF
TGTGCCAGCACCTCCTGGGGGCAGGGCATGGGAGGGGAGCTGTTTTTT
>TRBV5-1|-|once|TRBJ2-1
CASSLRLQDNEQFF
TGCGCCAGCAGCTTGAGGTTACAGGACAATGAGCAGTTCTTC
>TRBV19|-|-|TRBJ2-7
CASSVGRSSYEQYF
TGTGCCAGTAGTGTGGGGAGGAGCTCCTACGAGCAGTACTTC